These 20 T cell receptor beta chains share one sample of origin, sequenced in a study of early T cells in non-severe SARS-CoV-2 infection. TCRdb used MiXCR to reprocess the 5' RACE reads, holding one entry per CDR3 protein. The sample comprises some 91,000 distinct CDR3 sequences, approximately 9.9% of which are singletons, and approximately 4.7% rests with the top ten. Sequenced material: whole blood, taken at baseline. These receptors were obtained from an adult who was a healthcare worker with PCR-confirmed SARS-CoV-2 infection or an uninfected control (not recorded which).

This clonotype was picked up a small number of times. V gene TRBV5-5 combines with J gene TRBJ2-1; D possibly uses TRBD1 or TRBD2 (5 bases each). This CDR3 is 14 amino acids long. Germline lookup yields CDR1 SGHKS and CDR2 YYEKEE (reference sequence). V dropped 4 bases and J dropped 0 bases, with 8 bases sitting between them. CDR3 in DNA: TGTGCCAGCAGCGGGACCATCTCCTACAATGAGCAGTTCTTC. Amino acids: CASSGTISYNEQFF. The whole variable domain, filled in from reference TRBV5-5 and TRBJ2-1, reads DAGVTQSPTHLIKTRGQQVTLRCSPISGHKSVSWYQQVLGQGPQFIFQYYEKEERGRGNFPDRFSARQFPNYSSELNVNALLLGDSALYLCASSGTISYNEQFFGPGTRLTVL.

This clonotype was counted a few times. The genes are TRBV20-1 and TRBJ2-3; 8 bases align to TRBD1. The CDR3 covers 16 residues. Germline assignment: CDR1 DFQATT and CDR2 SNEGSKA (reference sequence). V lost 3 bases, J lost 0 bases, and 8 bases stayed unmatched. The CDR3 region has the DNA TGCAGTGCTAGTGCCCTACAGGGGGGAAGCACAGATACGCAGTATTTT. It is translated as CSASALQGGSTDTQYF.

The V gene is TRBV3-1, the J gene TRBJ1-6; D call uncertain. V was pared by 4 bases and J by 6 bases, with 13 bases between. The length of the CDR3 is 15 residues. Germline-derived CDR1 and CDR2 are LGHDT and YNNKEL (reference sequence). CDR3 loop: CASSPIHSGNSPLHF. CDR3 sequence (DNA): TGTGCCAGCAGCCCAATACATAGCGGTAATTCACCCCTCCACTTT.

In its sample, this clonotype was seen many times. The chain employs TRBV20-1 and TRBJ1-2; D gene uncertain. V shed 4 bases and J shed 4 bases, with 13 bases lying between them. The CDR3 sequence is 13 residues long. Germline V gene sequence: CDR1 DFQATT, CDR2 SNEGSKA (reference sequence). The CDR3 DNA reads as TGCAGTGCTACAGAACAAGTGGCCTATGGCTACACCTTC. Encoded protein: CSATEQVAYGYTF.

The chain joins TRBV5-1 to TRBJ1-5; no clear D. Trimming left V 0 bases short and J 0 bases short, with 7 bases between. The CDR3 is 15 residues long. Germline lookup yields CDR1 SGHRS and CDR2 YFSETQ. Here the CDR3 reads CASSLDSASNQPQHF. DNA for the CDR3: TGCGCCAGCAGCTTGGATTCCGCTAGCAATCAGCCCCAGCATTTT. Variable domain in full (rest from reference TRBV5-1 and TRBJ1-5): KAGVTQTPRYLIKTRGQQVTLSCSPISGHRSVSWYQQTPGQGLQFLFEYFSETQRNKGNFPGRFSGRQFSNSRSEMNVSTLELGDSALYLCASSLDSASNQPQHFGDGTRLSIL.

V and J are TRBV27 and TRBJ2-6; TRBD1 or TRBD2 may be the D gene (5 bases each). V was shortened by 2 bases and J by 2 bases, with 13 bases between the two germline ends. There are 17 residues in the CDR3. Looked up from germline, CDR1 is MNHEY and CDR2 is SMNVEV (reference sequence). CDR3 bases: TGTGCCAGCAGTTTAAGCCTAATGGGGGCTGGGGCCAACGTCCTGACTTTC. Translated, it gives CASSLSLMGAGANVLTF.

This clonotype appeared many times. This chain joins TRBV4-3 and TRBJ2-1; tentatively, D is TRBD1 (5 bases). The germline CDR1 and CDR2 sequences are LGHNA and YSLEER. The V and J ends lost 6 bases and 4 bases respectively, with 19 bases between them. The CDR3 loop spans 16 amino acids. The CDR3 DNA sequence: TGCGCCAGCAGTCCGGCAGGGATTACGAATTACAATGAGCAGTTCTTC. As protein: CASSPAGITNYNEQFF.

This clonotype was observed a handful of times. V usage is TRBV9 and J usage is TRBJ1-1; maybe TRBD1 (5 bases). The CDR3 runs to 14 residues. Germline assignment: CDR1 SGDLS and CDR2 YYNGEE. Trimming removed 1 base from V and 1 base from J, with 8 bases in between. Written as DNA, the CDR3 is TGTGCCAGCAGCGTAACAGGCTCGAACACTGAAGCTTTCTTT. Its protein product is CASSVTGSNTEAFF.

The table lists this clonotype with many counts. The chain links TRBV7-9 to TRBJ2-1; TRBD2 is a possible D gene (5 bases). Germline V gene lookup returns CDR1 SEHNR and CDR2 FQNEAQ (reference sequence). V lost 4 bases and J 10 bases, leaving 14 bases between the germline ends. This CDR3 is 13 amino acids long. This CDR3 is CASSSGGLLEQFF. CDR3 bases: TGTGCCAGCAGCTCCGGAGGACTCCTCGAGCAGTTCTTC.

In regard to this clonotype: Since a much larger clone is just one base distant, this may be a read error. V and J are TRBV29-1 and TRBJ2-1, with D possibly TRBD1 on 6 matching bases. The germline CDR1 and CDR2 sequences are SQVTM and ANQGSEA. The CDR3 sequence is 11 residues long. The CDR3 nucleotides are TGCAGCGTGGACAGTTACACTGAGCAGTTCTTC. This codes for CSVDSYTEQFF.

J is TRBJ1-4 and V is TRBV21-1; the tabulated D call, TRBD1, remains unverified against the DNA. TRBV21-1 is a pseudogene. The CDR3 contains 16 residues. The CDR3 coding sequence is TGTGCCAGCAGCACCCGACAGGGGGCAACTAATGAAAAACTGTTTTTT. Residues: CASSTRQGATNEKLFF.

This clonotype occurred a few times. The CDR3 here is CASRAGQGHGELFF. CDR3 nucleotides: TGTGCCAGCAGAGCGGGACAGGGGCACGGGGAGCTGTTTTTT. The chain combines TRBV27 with TRBJ2-2; 10 bases are a match to TRBD1. The V gene's germline CDR1 is MNHEY and CDR2 SMNVEV (reference sequence). V was clipped by 6 bases and J by 7 bases; unmatched bases: 5. This CDR3 has 14 residues.

This clonotype was counted between two and nine times. The rearrangement links TRBV5-1 to TRBJ1-2, with a weak D call TRBD1 (6 bases). The V end was cut by 3 bases, the J end by 1 base, with 10 bases between. Per germline, CDR1 SGHRS and CDR2 YFSETQ. The CDR3 covers 14 residues. Here the CDR3 DNA reads TGCGCCAGCAGCTCAGGACAGAATAACTATGGCTACACCTTC. Its translation: CASSSGQNNYGYTF.

The CDR3 is CASSQAFPATDTQYF. In DNA, the CDR3 is TGCGCCAGCAGCCAAGCCTTTCCGGCGACAGATACGCAGTATTTT. V usage is TRBV4-3 and J usage is TRBJ2-3, with D unresolved. CDR1 and CDR2 from the germline V gene are LGHNA and YSLEER. V lost 1 base to trimming and J lost 3 bases, with 11 bases between them. There are 15 residues in the CDR3.

The rearrangement joins TRBV5-4 to TRBJ1-1, with D maybe TRBD1 (5 bases). Trimming cost V 4 bases and J 3 bases, with 7 bases left between them. CDR1 is SGHNT, CDR2 YYREEE, per germline (reference sequence). The CDR3 totals 12 residues. The CDR3 here is CASSVGDTEAFF. The DNA of the CDR3 is TGTGCCAGCAGCGTAGGGGACACTGAAGCTTTCTTT.

This clonotype has a handful of counts. V is TRBV20-1 and J is TRBJ2-1; the D gene is possibly TRBD1 (5 bases). Germline lookup yields CDR1 DFQATT and CDR2 SNEGSKA (reference sequence). V was clipped by 3 bases and J by 1 base, with 16 bases between them. CDR3 length: 16 amino acids. As DNA, the CDR3 is TGCAGTGCTAGCGAGGCAGGGTTCGGTTCCTACAATGAGCAGTTCTTC. Translated: CSASEAGFGSYNEQFF.

In its sample, this clonotype was seen a few times. The V gene is TRBV18, the J gene TRBJ2-7; D perhaps matches TRBD1 (5 bases). CDR1 is KGHSH and CDR2 is LQKENI in the germline V gene. This CDR3 has 14 amino acids. Between the trimmed V and J ends, which lost 3 bases and 2 bases, there was a span of 11 bases. CDR3 nucleotides: TGTGCCAGCTCACCCAGGGATCTCCCCTACGAGCAGTACTTC. Translating gives CASSPRDLPYEQYF.

Comments on this clonotype: One junction end does not reproduce the germline sequence, and a read error may be involved. This chain uses TRBV6-6 with TRBJ1-1, with D possibly TRBD1 on 5 matching bases. This CDR3 has 14 residues. Germline assignment: CDR1 MNHNY and CDR2 SVGAGI (reference sequence). CDR3: CASSYGSAGPEVFF. DNA for the CDR3: TGTGCCAGCAGTTACGGGAGCGCGGGGCCAGAAGTTTTCTTT.

The chain combines TRBV6-1 with TRBJ2-5; 10 bases are a match to TRBD2. The CDR3 extends over 17 amino acids. Germline assignment: CDR1 MNHNS and CDR2 SASEGT. V dropped 5 bases and J dropped 7; count of bases not matched to a gene: 16. The CDR3, as DNA: TGTGCCAGCAGTTCCGGGACTAGCGTCCCTCCGGGGGGGACCCAGTACTTC. The encoded protein is CASSSGTSVPPGGTQYF.

This clonotype showed up just a few times. V gene TRBV20-1 combines with J gene TRBJ1-6; D unclear. The germline V and J ends were trimmed by 2 bases and 11 bases, with 13 bases remaining between them. The CDR3 consists of 13 residues. Germline V gene sequence: CDR1 DFQATT, CDR2 SNEGSKA (reference sequence). CDR3 DNA sequence: TGCAGTGCTAGAAAAGGTTTACGGGCACCCCTCCACTTT. This translates into CSARKGLRAPLHF.